This TCR beta chain was sequenced in a study of T cell repertoires in cytomegalovirus infection. Looking at the study overall: Researchers turned to recently identified HLA-C-restricted CMV epitopes as well as well-studied HLA-B-restricted ones. CMV infection together with matching HLA type was indicated by public TCR beta signatures. General study points: CMV-specific TCR beta clonotypes restricted by HLA-C dominated the ex vivo response. Public TCR beta family frequency separated CMV-and-HLA carriers, including in an independent cohort.

TCRdb itself ran the reads through MiXCR, one entry per CDR3 protein. The sample contains about 920,000 distinct CDR3 sequences, approximately 30% of which appear only once. Germline values: CDR1 LGHNA, CDR2 YNFKEQ. Between the trimmed V and J ends, which lost 0 bases and 0 bases, there was a span of 12 bases. The CDR3 is made up of 17 amino acids. The table lists this clonotype with a few counts. Its antigen is unknown. The starting material was cultured CD8+ T cells from PBMCs, obtained from culture after CMV antigen stimulation. The V gene is TRBV4-2, the J gene TRBJ1-3; D ambiguous. This TCR came from a human donor in good health (CMV status not recorded). Some clones in this sample may be carry-over from other donors' samples. The CDR3 reads CASSQDLASYSGNTIYF. CDR3 nucleotides: TGTGCCAGCAGCCAAGATTTGGCGTCCTACTCTGGAAACACCATATATTTT.